This T cell receptor beta chain was found in a study of T cell repertoires in ileal Crohn's disease (dated by TCRdb to the late 2010s). Looking at the study overall: Median disease duration was approximately 8 years, and about a third of patients were identified as active smokers at the time of surgery. The study was conducted in parallel with a multicentre cohort built to find predictors of early endoscopic recurrence after ileocolonic resection. M6 samples were neoterminal ileum biopsies taken at postoperative colonoscopy. About half of the patients received postoperative therapy: over nine received thiopurines and 15 to 20 received anti-TNF agents. All patients had surgery for a complication: stricturing disease in 61% and penetrating disease in around 40%. Endoscopic postoperative recurrence was defined as a Rutgeerts score above i0. The TCR repertoire was analysed in around 50 patients with Crohn's disease drawn from a prospective multicentre cohort. A total of 171 mucosal samples from about 50 patients were sequenced, with samples obtained at several locations on the surgical specimen and at postoperative endoscopy.

For commercial TCRB immunosequencing, about 500 nanograms of biopsy DNA were submitted for each sample. CDR3 regions were amplified from genomic DNA by Adaptive Biotechnology using a two-step, amplification bias-controlled multiplex PCR. The first PCR used primers for every V and J gene segment; the second PCR added barcodes and Illumina adapters. CDR3 libraries were sequenced using an Illumina instrument. In the paper's pipeline: Vendor-provided pipelines were combined with custom analysis of raw data in R/Bioconductor under R version 3.3.0. Clonality, which ranges from 0 to 1, was calculated as the inverse of the normalised Shannon entropy across all productive clones. High-frequency clones were defined as the repertoire share of the top 100 clones, retaining only clones passing a 95% confidence test. Repertoire diversity was measured with the Simpson index, and overlap between samples was measured with the Morisita-Horn index. Imported from immuneACCESS, the table was reduced by TCRdb to in-frame sequences with V and J called. These copies leave out some clones; in studies compared against another copy, an unresolved V gene accounts for under half, and the cause of the remainder is not known. That table supplies the V and J calls and clone size; D and trimming were determined from the DNA. A total of 7,000 or so clones appear in this sample, roughly 74% of them only once. Of the sample, under 7.5% is held by the ten largest clones.

Results and caveats for the whole study, not just this receptor: Only a subgroup of patients, of unstated size, had their mucosal CD4 and CD8 T cells sorted and sequenced. Compared with CD4 T cells, sorted CD8 T cells held more high-frequency clones, which suggests that the mucosal expansions were mostly CD8. A significantly higher proportion of clonal expansions was observed in active smokers at surgery than in non-smokers (roughly 27% vs 19%, p=0.02). Within the first year after surgery, the timing of postoperative endoscopy varied, and the median delay was about 7.3 months. Higher percentages of high-frequency clones at the time of surgery were linked to endoscopic recurrence, and every patient with clonality above 26.8% (18/57) had recurrence.

About this clone: Its antigen is not yet known. No qualities accompany the bases; no much larger clone lies one base away.

The germline V end is reduced by 6 bases and the J end by 2 bases; junction bases left unmatched: 6. From the germline V gene, CDR1 is SGHRS and CDR2 is YFSETQ. The CDR3 runs 15 amino acids, cysteine and phenylalanine included. The only DNA kept is the CDR3, 45 bases in frame from the first base. According to the study, the label for this sample's time point signals: neoterminal ileum biopsy at postoperative endoscopy, about 6 months after surgery. To be eligible, patients had to be adults with ileal or ileocolonic Crohn's disease and an indication for ileocolonic resection. Whole ileal mucosal biopsies were stored frozen at -80°C before DNA extraction. Genomic DNA was isolated from frozen whole biopsies using a TRizol-based method, and the DNA was quantified with a NanoDrop 2000 spectrophotometer.

The sequenced material came from ileal tissue. The V and J segments used are TRBV5-1 and TRBJ2-1, with 9 middle bases fitting TRBD1. The TCR originated in an adult with Crohn's disease. The DNA sequence is given as TGCGCCAGCACCCGACAGGGGGGGACCTACAATGAGCAGTTCTTC. Its translation is CASTRQGGTYNEQFF.